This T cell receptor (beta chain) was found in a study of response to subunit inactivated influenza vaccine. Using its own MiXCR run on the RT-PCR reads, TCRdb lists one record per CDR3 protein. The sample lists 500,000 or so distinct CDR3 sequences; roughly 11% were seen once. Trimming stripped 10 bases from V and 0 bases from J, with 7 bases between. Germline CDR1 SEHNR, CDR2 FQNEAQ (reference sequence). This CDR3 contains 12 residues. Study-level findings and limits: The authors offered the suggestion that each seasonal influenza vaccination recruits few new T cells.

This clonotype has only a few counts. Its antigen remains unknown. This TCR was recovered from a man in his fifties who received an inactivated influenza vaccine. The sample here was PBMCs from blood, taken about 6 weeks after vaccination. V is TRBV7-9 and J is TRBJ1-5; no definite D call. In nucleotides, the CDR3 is TGTGCCATACAGATTAGCAATCAGCCCCAGCATTTT. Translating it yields CAIQISNQPQHF.